A single sample is the source of the 25 T cell receptor beta chains below, sequenced in a study of cytomegalovirus exposure and HLA in healthy donors. Amplification used 60 Vbeta primers and 13 Jbeta primers. This table comes from immunoSEQ multiplex PCR, and its TCRdb copy is limited to in-frame clones, with some not included. The data show some 140,000 clones, with around 85% seen just once and 6.7% held by the top ten. Sample: PBMCs. These receptors were taken from a woman aged 25 to 39 in good health and CMV-seropositive.

The chain links TRBV10-2 to TRBJ1-2, with D unclear. There are 11 residues in the CDR3. Trimming stripped 6 bases from V and 6 bases from J, with 8 bases between. CDR1 is WSHSY and CDR2 is SAAADI in the germline V gene. The CDR3 DNA reads TGCGCCAGCAGGTCAGGCAATGGCTACACCTTC. The encoded protein is CASRSGNGYTF.

The chain is built from TRBV19 and TRBJ2-3; TRBD1 matches 12 bases. J was trimmed by 14 bases and V by 10 bases; bases with no gene match: 19. The CDR3 consists of 15 residues. CDR1 and CDR2 from the germline V gene are LNHDA and SQIVND (reference sequence). The chain's CDR3 is CATKGLGQGAIRAYF. In nucleotides, the CDR3 is TGTGCCACCAAGGGCTTGGGACAGGGGGCGATAAGGGCGTATTTT.

This clone has just one count. At one boundary the junction diverges from the germline segment, which might be a read error. The genes are TRBV5-1 and TRBJ2-2; D is unresolved. This CDR3 region has 16 residues. Germline-derived CDR1 and CDR2 are SGHRS and YFSETQ. This CDR3 is CASSFPLSGNTGELFF. CDR3 DNA: TGTGCCAGCAGCTTCCCATTATCGGGGAACACCGGGGAGCTGTTTTTT.

The chain recombines TRBV11-2 with TRBJ2-1; 10 positions match TRBD2. V lost 1 base to trimming and J lost 4 bases; unmatched junction nucleotides: 4. CDR1 and CDR2 (germline): SGHAT, FQNNGV. The CDR3 is 16 residues long. CDR3 coding DNA: TGTGCCAGCAGCTTAGTCCTAGCGGGGGTATACAATGAGCAGTTCTTC. This sequence encodes CASSLVLAGVYNEQFF.

The gene calls are TRBV9 and TRBJ2-3; TRBD2 aligns across 9 bases. This CDR3 comprises 13 residues. The junction had 2 bases not matched to a gene; V was cut back by 5 bases and J by 4 bases. The germline V gene has CDR1 SGDLS and CDR2 YYNGEE. CDR3 region: CASRGTSSDTQYF. Here the CDR3 DNA reads TGTGCCAGCAGGGGGACTAGCTCAGATACGCAGTATTTT.

This clone was detected once. CDR3 sequence (DNA): TGCGCCAGCACCAGACTGCGTGAAGCGCAGTATTTT. It is translated as CASTRLREAQYF. V is TRBV10-2 and J is TRBJ2-3, with D uncertain. V was trimmed by 7 bases and J by 10 bases, leaving 15 bases between them. The CDR3 extends over 12 amino acids. CDR1 is WSHSY, CDR2 SAAADI, per germline.

V gene TRBV9 combines with J gene TRBJ2-5; 7 nucleotides line up with TRBD1. The V gene's germline CDR1 is SGDLS and CDR2 YYNGEE. The V and J ends lost 4 bases and 5 bases, in that order; junction bases with no gene match: 8. This CDR3 contains 14 residues. CDR3 residues: CASSLRGTGETQYF. The CDR3 coding sequence is TGTGCCAGCAGCCTCAGGGGGACGGGGGAGACCCAGTACTTC.

A word on this clone: A junction boundary mismatches the germline segment, possibly from a read error. The chain has TRBV30 and TRBJ2-2, with a weak D call TRBD2 (5 bases). This CDR3 spans 13 amino acids. Germline loops: CDR1 GTSNPN, CDR2 SVGIG (reference sequence). The CDR3 sequence: CAWSPQNTGKLFF. The CDR3, as DNA: TGTGCCTGGAGCCCCCAAAACACCGGGAAGCTGTTTTTT.

This chain joins TRBV7-9 and TRBJ1-4; maybe TRBD1 (6 bases). The CDR3 length is 12 residues. Germline CDR1 reads SEHNR; CDR2 reads FQNEAQ (reference sequence). V lost 1 base to trimming and J lost 10 bases, with 7 bases between them. The CDR3 bases are TGTGCCAGCAGCTTAGGGACAGCAAAACTGTTTTTT. Amino acids: CASSLGTAKLFF.

V is TRBV7-2 and J is TRBJ1-2; the D gene is possibly TRBD1 (5 bases). Germline V gene data show CDR1 as SGHTA and CDR2 as FQGNSA. CDR3 length: 12 residues. V lost 5 bases, J lost 4 bases, and 8 bases lay in between. The CDR3 region has the DNA TGTGCCAGCAGCCCGGGACTCTATGGCTACACCTTC. Protein product: CASSPGLYGYTF.

DNA of the CDR3: TGTGCCAGCAGCCTTACAGGGGGCGCATCGAATGAGCAGTTCTTC. This gives the protein CASSLTGGASNEQFF. This chain uses TRBV11-1 with TRBJ2-1; TRBD1 agrees at 9 bases. Trimming cost V 5 bases and J 7 bases; bases outside gene matches: 9. Germline V lookup: CDR1 SGHAT, CDR2 FQDESV (reference sequence). The CDR3 has 15 amino acids.

The V and J genes are TRBV19 and TRBJ2-2; 7 nucleotides line up with TRBD2. The CDR3 is made up of 16 amino acids. V lost 7 bases to trimming and J lost 6 bases; unmatched junction nucleotides: 14. The germline V gene has CDR1 LNHDA and CDR2 SQIVND (reference sequence). DNA of the CDR3: TGTGCCAGTAAGGGAACTGGCGGGAGCGGATCCGGGGAGCTGTTTTTT. Translated, it gives CASKGTGGSGSGELFF.

The chain has TRBV30 and TRBJ2-1, with TRBD2 matching over 7 bases. The V gene's germline CDR1 is GTSNPN and CDR2 SVGIG (reference sequence). V lost 1 base to trimming and J lost 10 bases; unmatched junction nucleotides: 4. The CDR3 runs 12 residues. The DNA for the CDR3 is TGTGCCTGGAGTGGACTAGCTCCAGAGCAGTTCTTC. It specifies CAWSGLAPEQFF.

There are a few counts of this clone. V is TRBV2 and J is TRBJ2-3; 9 bases are shared with TRBD1. Germline V gene sequence: CDR1 SNHLY, CDR2 FYNNEI. After removal of 6 bases from V and 2 bases from J, the junction contained 9 bases not matched to a gene. The CDR3 consists of 16 residues. CDR3 sequence: CASRTGGGGHTDTQYF. The CDR3 DNA is TGTGCCAGCAGAACAGGGGGCGGAGGCCACACAGATACGCAGTATTTT.

The chain links TRBV6-4 to TRBJ2-1, with 10 bases that match TRBD2. The J segment lost 8 bases and the V segment lost 6 bases, leaving 10 bases of the junction unmatched. CDR1 is MRHNA, CDR2 SNTAGT, per germline. There are 15 residues in the CDR3. CDR3 nucleotides: TGTGCCAGCAGCGAGGGGACTAGCGATTTGTATGAGCAGTTCTTC. Protein: CASSEGTSDLYEQFF.

The V and J genes are TRBV2 and TRBJ1-5; D perhaps matches TRBD1 (6 bases). Trimming stripped 7 bases from V and 4 bases from J, with 14 bases between. CDR3 length equals 14 residues. The germline V gene has CDR1 SNHLY and CDR2 FYNNEI. This chain's CDR3 is CASKGDGLNQPQHF. In nucleotides, the CDR3 is TGTGCCAGCAAGGGGGACGGCTTGAATCAGCCCCAGCATTTT.

The chain carries TRBV5-6 and TRBJ2-7, with TRBD2 matching over 7 bases. The CDR3 covers 13 residues. Germline V gene data show CDR1 as SGHDT and CDR2 as YYEEEE. Trimming removed 9 bases from V and 0 bases from J; junction bases left unmatched: 6. The CDR3 DNA sequence: TGTGCCACCTCTAGCGGCCTCTCCTACGAGCAGTACTTC. Protein product: CATSSGLSYEQYF.

J is TRBJ1-6 and V is TRBV9; D gene ambiguous. The CDR3 sequence is 13 residues long. V was pared by 1 base and J by 14 bases, with 13 bases between. The germline gives CDR1 SGDLS, CDR2 YYNGEE. In DNA form, the CDR3 reads TGTGCCAGCAGCGTACTCAGTGGGGAGGCCCTCCACTTT. It translates to CASSVLSGEALHF.

The V gene is TRBV19, the J gene TRBJ2-3; 7 bases fit TRBD2. The J segment lost 3 bases and the V segment lost 3 bases, leaving 6 bases of the junction unmatched. CDR3 length: 15 amino acids. Looked up from germline, CDR1 is LNHDA and CDR2 is SQIVND (reference sequence). This CDR3 reads CASSIMRTRTDTQYF. In DNA, the CDR3 is TGTGCCAGTAGTATTATGAGGACTAGGACAGATACGCAGTATTTT.

This chain joins TRBV29-1 and TRBJ1-2, with 8 bases lining up with TRBD1. Germline V lookup: CDR1 SQVTM, CDR2 ANQGSEA. Trimming removed 6 bases from V and 3 bases from J; junction bases left unmatched: 6. The CDR3 runs 13 residues. CDR3: CSVADREDYGYTF. The CDR3 bases are TGCAGCGTAGCGGACAGGGAGGACTATGGCTACACCTTC.

The V call is TRBV5-4, the J call TRBJ2-7; either TRBD1 or TRBD2 may supply D (6 bases each). Germline V CDR1 and CDR2: SGHNT, YYREEE (reference sequence). V lost 4 bases to trimming and J lost 4 bases, with 18 bases between them. The CDR3 loop spans 15 amino acids. CDR3 loop: CASSMGGQVPYEQYF. The CDR3 nucleotides are TGTGCCAGCAGCATGGGGGGCCAGGTGCCTTACGAGCAGTACTTC.

The rearrangement uses TRBV11-2 and TRBJ2-5, with D possibly matching TRBD1 (6 bases). Between the trimmed V and J ends, which lost 1 base and 3 bases, there was a span of 9 bases. The CDR3 sequence is 14 residues long. CDR1 is SGHAT, CDR2 FQNNGV, per germline. CDR3 nucleotides: TGTGCCAGCAGCTTAGGACAGGTTGAAGAGACCCAGTACTTC. Translated: CASSLGQVEETQYF. Complete variable domain (other parts from reference TRBV11-2 and TRBJ2-5): EAGVAQSPRYKIIEKRQSVAFWCNPISGHATLYWYQQILGQGPKLLIQFQNNGVVDDSQLPKDRFSAERLKGVDSTLKIQPAKLEDSAVYLCASSLGQVEETQYFGPGTRLLVL.

The chain couples TRBV2 to TRBJ2-5, with TRBD2 identical over 10 bases. V lost 6 bases, J lost 0 bases, and 7 bases stayed unmatched. Germline V gives CDR1 SNHLY, CDR2 FYNNEI. This CDR3 spans 16 amino acids. CDR3 in amino acids: CASRDLAGADQETQYF. The CDR3 DNA is TGTGCCAGCAGAGATCTAGCGGGAGCGGACCAAGAGACCCAGTACTTC. Variable domain in full (rest from reference TRBV2 and TRBJ2-5): EPEVTQTPSHQVTQMGQEVILRCVPISNHLYFYWYRQILGQKVEFLVSFYNNEISEKSEIFDDQFSVERPDGSNFTLKIRSTKLEDSAMYFCASRDLAGADQETQYFGPGTRLLVL.

For this clone: This same CDR3 is encoded by further DNA sequences in the sample. The genes are TRBV18 and TRBJ2-7; no definite D call. V was shortened by 3 bases and J by 2 bases, with 8 bases between the two germline ends. Germline CDR1 and CDR2: KGHSH and LQKENI. The CDR3 consists of 13 residues. The CDR3 DNA reads TGTGCCAGCTCACCCGGCGGCCCCTACGAGCAGTACTTC. As protein: CASSPGGPYEQYF.

The CDR3 protein is CASSFGDISEGGTDTQYF. In DNA form, the CDR3 reads TGTGCCAGCAGCTTCGGGGACATCTCAGAGGGTGGCACAGATACGCAGTATTTT. The rearrangement joins TRBV13 to TRBJ2-3, with D perhaps TRBD1 (6 bases). This CDR3 comprises 18 residues. CDR1 and CDR2 (germline): PRHDT, FYEKMQ (reference sequence). The V gene lost 3 bases and the J gene lost 1 base, with 20 bases spanning the gap.